A single sample is the source of the 3 T cell receptor beta chains below, sequenced in a study of sequential checkpoint blockade in melanoma. The treatment here: randomized to nivolumab then ipilimumab (arm A) or the reverse (arm B). Measured with immunoSEQ multiplex PCR; TCRdb has only the in-frame clones, and not every one. The data contain about 4,400 clones, roughly 60% of them singletons. This specimen was CD8+ T cells sorted from blood (inferred from file names), taken from a patient given nivolumab and ipilimumab in sequence. The receptors come from a human donor with melanoma.

This chain connects TRBV7-6 to TRBJ1-1, with TRBD1 matching 11 bases. Germline CDR1 and CDR2: SGHVS and FNYEAQ. The CDR3 runs 14 residues. The trim removed 3 bases at V and 4 bases at J, leaving 1 base unmatched. The CDR3 DNA sequence: TGTGCCAGCAGCTTCGGACAGGGGGCCACTGAAGCTTTCTTT. This encodes CASSFGQGATEAFF.

The chain carries TRBV11-2 and TRBJ2-7; a possible D gene is TRBD2 (5 bases). Between the trimmed V and J ends, which lost 1 base and 5 bases, there was a span of 15 bases. The CDR3 has 15 residues. Germline assignment: CDR1 SGHAT and CDR2 FQNNGV. The chain's CDR3 is CASSLGNSAKNEQYF. The CDR3 coding sequence is TGTGCCAGCAGCTTAGGGAATAGCGCGAAGAACGAGCAGTACTTC.

The chain recombines TRBV9 with TRBJ2-2; D unresolved. Germline V lookup: CDR1 SGDLS, CDR2 YYNGEE. This CDR3 is 14 amino acids long. Trimming pared 6 bases from V and 7 bases from J, leaving 16 bases between. The CDR3 reads CASTPFDGGGELFF. In DNA form, the CDR3 reads TGTGCCAGCACCCCTTTCGACGGCGGCGGGGAGCTGTTTTTT.